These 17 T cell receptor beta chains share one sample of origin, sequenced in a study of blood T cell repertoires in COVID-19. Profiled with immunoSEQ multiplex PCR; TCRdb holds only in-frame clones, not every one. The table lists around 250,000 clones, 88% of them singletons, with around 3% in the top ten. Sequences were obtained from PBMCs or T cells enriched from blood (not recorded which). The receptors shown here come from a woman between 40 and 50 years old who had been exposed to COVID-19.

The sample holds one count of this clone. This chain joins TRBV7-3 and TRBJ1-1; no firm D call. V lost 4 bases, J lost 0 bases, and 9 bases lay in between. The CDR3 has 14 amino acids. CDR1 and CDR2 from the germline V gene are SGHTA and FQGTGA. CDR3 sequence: CASSYDNVNTEAFF. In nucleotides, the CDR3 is TGTGCCAGCAGCTATGACAACGTGAACACTGAAGCTTTCTTT.

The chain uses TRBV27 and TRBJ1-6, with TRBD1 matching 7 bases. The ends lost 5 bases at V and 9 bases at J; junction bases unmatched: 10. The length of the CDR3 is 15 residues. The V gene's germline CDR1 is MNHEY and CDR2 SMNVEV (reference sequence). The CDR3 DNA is TGTGCCAGCAGTAAATTAGGGACAGTCACTTCACCCCTCCACTTT. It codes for CASSKLGTVTSPLHF.

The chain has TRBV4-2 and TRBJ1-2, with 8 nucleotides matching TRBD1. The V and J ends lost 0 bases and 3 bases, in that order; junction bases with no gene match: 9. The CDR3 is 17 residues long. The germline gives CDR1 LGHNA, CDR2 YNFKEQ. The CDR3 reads CASSQDWQGATYYGYTF. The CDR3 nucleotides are TGTGCCAGCAGCCAAGATTGGCAGGGGGCCACCTACTATGGCTACACCTTC.

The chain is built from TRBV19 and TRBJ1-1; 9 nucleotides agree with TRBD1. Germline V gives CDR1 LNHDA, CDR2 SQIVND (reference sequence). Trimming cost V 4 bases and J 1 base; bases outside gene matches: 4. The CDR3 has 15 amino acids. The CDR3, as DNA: TGTGCCAGTAGTAAACAGGGGGCCCCGAACACTGAAGCTTTCTTT. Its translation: CASSKQGAPNTEAFF. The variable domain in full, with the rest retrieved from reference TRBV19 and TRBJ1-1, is DGGITQSPKYLFRKEGQNVTLSCEQNLNHDAMYWYRQDPGQGLRLIYYSQIVNDFQKGDIAEGYSVSREKKESFPLTVTSAQKNPTAFYLCASSKQGAPNTEAFFGQGTRLTVV.

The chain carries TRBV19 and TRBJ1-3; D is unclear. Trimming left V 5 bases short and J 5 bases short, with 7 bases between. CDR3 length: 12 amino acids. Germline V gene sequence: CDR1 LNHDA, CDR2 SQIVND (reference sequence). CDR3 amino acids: CASSQIRNTIYF. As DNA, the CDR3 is TGTGCCAGTAGTCAGATCCGAAACACCATATATTTT.

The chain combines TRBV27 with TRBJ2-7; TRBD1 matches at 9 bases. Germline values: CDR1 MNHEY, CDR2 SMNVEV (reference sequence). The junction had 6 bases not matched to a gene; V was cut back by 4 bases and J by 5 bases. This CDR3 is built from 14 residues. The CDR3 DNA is TGTGCCAGCAGTTCCGGGACAGGGCCGGACGAGCAGTACGTC. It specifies CASSSGTGPDEQYV.

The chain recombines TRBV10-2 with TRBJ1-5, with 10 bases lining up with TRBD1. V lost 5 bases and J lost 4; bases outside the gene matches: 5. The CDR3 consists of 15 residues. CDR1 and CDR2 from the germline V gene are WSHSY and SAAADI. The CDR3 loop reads CASSSTGGVNQPQHF. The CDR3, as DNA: TGCGCCAGCAGTTCGACAGGGGGCGTGAATCAGCCCCAGCATTTT.

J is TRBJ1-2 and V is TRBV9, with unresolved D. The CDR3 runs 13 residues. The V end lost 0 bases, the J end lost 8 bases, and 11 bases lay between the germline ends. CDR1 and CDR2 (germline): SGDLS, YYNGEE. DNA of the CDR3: TGTGCCAGCAGCGTAGCTCCAGGTACGGGCTACACCTTC. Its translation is CASSVAPGTGYTF.

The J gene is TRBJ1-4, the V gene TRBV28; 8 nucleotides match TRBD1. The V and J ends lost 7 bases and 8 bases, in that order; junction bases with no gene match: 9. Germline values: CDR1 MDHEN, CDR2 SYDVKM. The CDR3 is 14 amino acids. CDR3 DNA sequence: TGTGCCAGCATTAAAACAGGGGGAAACGAAAAACTGTTTTTT. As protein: CASIKTGGNEKLFF.

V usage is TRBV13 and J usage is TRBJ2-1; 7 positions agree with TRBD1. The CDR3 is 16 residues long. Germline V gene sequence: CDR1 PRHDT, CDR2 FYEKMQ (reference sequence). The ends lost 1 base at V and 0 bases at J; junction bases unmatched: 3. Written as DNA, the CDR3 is TGTGCCAGCAGCTTAGTGGGGACAGACTCCTACAATGAGCAGTTCTTC. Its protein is CASSLVGTDSYNEQFF.

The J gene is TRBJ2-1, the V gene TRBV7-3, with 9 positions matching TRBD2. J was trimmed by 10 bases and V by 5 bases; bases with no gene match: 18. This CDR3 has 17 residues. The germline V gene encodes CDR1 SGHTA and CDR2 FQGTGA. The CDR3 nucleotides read TGTGCCAGCAGCCCCGGTCGGGGGGCTAGCGGGGACCGCGAGCAGTTCTTC. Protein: CASSPGRGASGDREQFF.

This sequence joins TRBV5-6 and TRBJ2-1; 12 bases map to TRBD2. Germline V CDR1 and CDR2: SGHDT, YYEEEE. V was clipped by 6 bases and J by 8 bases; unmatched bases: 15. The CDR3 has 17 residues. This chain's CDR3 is CASTPLPPSGRAHEQFF. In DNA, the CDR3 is TGTGCCAGCACCCCCCTCCCCCCTAGCGGGAGGGCCCATGAGCAGTTCTTC.

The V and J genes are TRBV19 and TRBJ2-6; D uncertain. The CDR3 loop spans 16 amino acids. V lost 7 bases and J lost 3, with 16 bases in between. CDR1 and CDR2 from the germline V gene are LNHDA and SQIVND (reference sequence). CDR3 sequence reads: CASKDPGSDGANVLTF. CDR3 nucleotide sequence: TGTGCCAGTAAAGACCCGGGTTCGGATGGGGCCAACGTCCTGACTTTC.

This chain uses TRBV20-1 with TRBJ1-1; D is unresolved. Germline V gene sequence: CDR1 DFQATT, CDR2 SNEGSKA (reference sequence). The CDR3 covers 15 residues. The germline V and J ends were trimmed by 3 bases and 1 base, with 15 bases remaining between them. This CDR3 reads CSASRGATTNTEAFF. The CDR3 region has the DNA TGCAGTGCTAGTCGTGGAGCCACAACGAACACTGAAGCTTTCTTT.

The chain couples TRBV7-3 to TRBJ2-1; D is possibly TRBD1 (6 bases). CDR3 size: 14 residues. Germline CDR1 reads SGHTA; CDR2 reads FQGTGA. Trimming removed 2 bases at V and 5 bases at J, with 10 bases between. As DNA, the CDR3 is TGTGCCAGCAGCTTATTGCGGACAGACAATGAGCAGTTCTTC. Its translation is CASSLLRTDNEQFF.

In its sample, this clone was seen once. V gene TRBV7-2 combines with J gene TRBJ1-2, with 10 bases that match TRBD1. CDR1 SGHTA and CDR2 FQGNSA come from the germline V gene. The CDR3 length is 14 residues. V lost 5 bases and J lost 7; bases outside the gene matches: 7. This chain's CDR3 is CASSRTTGGVGYTF. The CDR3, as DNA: TGTGCCAGCAGCAGAACGACAGGGGGCGTTGGCTACACCTTC.

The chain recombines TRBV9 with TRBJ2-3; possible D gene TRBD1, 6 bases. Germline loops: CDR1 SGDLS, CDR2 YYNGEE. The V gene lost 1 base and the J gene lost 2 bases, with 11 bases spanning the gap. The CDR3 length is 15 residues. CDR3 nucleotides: TGTGCCAGCAGCGTAAACCCAGGGGCCACAGATACGCAGTATTTT. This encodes CASSVNPGATDTQYF.